Sequencing of this T cell receptor beta chain was carried out in a study of blood T cell repertoires in COVID-19. The CDR3 consists of 16 residues. CDR1 and CDR2 (germline): SGHVS, FQNEAQ. The V gene lost 0 bases and the J gene lost 3 bases, with 14 bases spanning the gap. TCRdb's table, derived via immunoSEQ multiplex PCR, lists solely in-frame clones and lacks some. The sample lists approximately 200,000 clones; roughly nine tenths were seen once. Sequencing input: PBMCs or T cells enriched from blood (not recorded which). The V and J genes are TRBV7-8 and TRBJ1-2; D gene ambiguous. This clonotype was sampled from a man under 40 who had recovered from COVID-19. CDR3 sequence: CASSLASGGLHYGYTF. CDR3 bases: TGTGCCAGCAGCTTAGCTAGTGGCGGACTTCACTATGGCTACACCTTC.